The clone carrying this T cell receptor (beta chain) showed up just a few times. Antigen specificity is unknown. This entry belongs to a study of T cells in Graves' hyperthyroidism and ophthalmopathy. Findings and caveats of the study: Blood shared most expanded thyroid clonotypes above 0.001.

Amplification yielded TCR beta CDR3 regions, with RNA transcripts as the source. When the TCR CDR3 underwent first-round RT-PCR, the HTBI primer set was used. MiXCR was run by TCRdb on the multiplex PCR reads, yielding one entry per CDR3 protein. The data hold 250,000 to 400,000 distinct CDR3 sequences, with roughly an eighth observed a single time. The CDR3 totals 14 residues. After removal of 4 bases from V and 2 bases from J, the junction contained 5 bases not matched to a gene. The germline gives CDR1 SGHNT, CDR2 YYREEE (reference sequence). The receptor was isolated from a woman in her forties with Graves' ophthalmopathy. The sample consisted of blood. This chain joins TRBV5-4 and TRBJ1-2, with 7 bases lining up with TRBD1. CDR3 amino acids: CASSEGQINYGYTF. The CDR3 coding sequence is TGTGCCAGCAGCGAGGGACAGATAAACTATGGCTACACCTTC.